Included here is one T cell receptor beta chain sequence, with context. Germline loops: CDR1 MNHNY, CDR2 SVGAGI (reference sequence). This CDR3 spans 15 amino acids. The junction had 5 bases not matched to a gene; V was cut back by 2 bases and J by 8 bases. These data come from a study of T cell changes during pregnancy in multiple sclerosis. Repertoires were generated with immunoSEQ multiplex PCR, while TCRdb's copy carries only in-frame clones and drops some. The repertoire has approximately 63,000 clones, over 85% of them found once; the top ten carry roughly 2.6%. This rearrangement joins TRBV6-6 to TRBJ1-4; 10 bases line up with TRBD1. The receptor was isolated from a female donor with multiple sclerosis, enrolled in a pregnancy study. The specimen comprised CD8+ T cells from peripheral blood mononuclear cells, sampled in the third trimester of pregnancy. The CDR3 loop is CASSYRDRGLEKLFF. The CDR3 nucleotides read TGTGCCAGCAGTTACCGGGACAGGGGCTTGGAAAAACTGTTTTTT.